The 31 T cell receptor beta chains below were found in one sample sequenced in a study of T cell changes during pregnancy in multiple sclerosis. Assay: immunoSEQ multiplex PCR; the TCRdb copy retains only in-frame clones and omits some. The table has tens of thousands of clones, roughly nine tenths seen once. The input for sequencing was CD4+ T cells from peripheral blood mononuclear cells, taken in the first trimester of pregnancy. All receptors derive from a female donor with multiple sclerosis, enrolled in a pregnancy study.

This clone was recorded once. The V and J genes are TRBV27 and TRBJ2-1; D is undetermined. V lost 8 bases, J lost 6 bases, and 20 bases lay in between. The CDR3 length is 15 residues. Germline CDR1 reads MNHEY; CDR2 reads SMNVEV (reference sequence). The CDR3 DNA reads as TGTGCCAGCGGGCCTCATTCCTCCTCTGGCAATGAGCAGTTCTTC. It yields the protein CASGPHSSSGNEQFF.

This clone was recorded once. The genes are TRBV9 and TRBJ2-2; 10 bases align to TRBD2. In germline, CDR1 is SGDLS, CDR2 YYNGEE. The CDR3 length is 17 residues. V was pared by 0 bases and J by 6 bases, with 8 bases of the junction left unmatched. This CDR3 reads CASSVDPLAGVSGELFF. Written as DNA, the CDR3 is TGTGCCAGCAGCGTAGATCCCCTAGCGGGAGTCTCCGGGGAGCTGTTTTTT.

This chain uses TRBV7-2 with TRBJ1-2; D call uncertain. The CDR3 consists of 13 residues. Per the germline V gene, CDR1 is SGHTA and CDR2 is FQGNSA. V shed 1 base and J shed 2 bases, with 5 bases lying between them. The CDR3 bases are TGTGCCAGCAGCTTAGGTCAGAACTATGGCTACACCTTC. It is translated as CASSLGQNYGYTF.

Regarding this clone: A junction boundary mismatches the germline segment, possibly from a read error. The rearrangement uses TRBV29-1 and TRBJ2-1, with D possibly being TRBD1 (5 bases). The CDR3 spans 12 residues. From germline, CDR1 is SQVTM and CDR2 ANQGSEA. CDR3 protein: CSVGPGINEQFF. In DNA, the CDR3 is TGCAGTGTTGGACCAGGGATTAATGAGCAGTTCTTC.

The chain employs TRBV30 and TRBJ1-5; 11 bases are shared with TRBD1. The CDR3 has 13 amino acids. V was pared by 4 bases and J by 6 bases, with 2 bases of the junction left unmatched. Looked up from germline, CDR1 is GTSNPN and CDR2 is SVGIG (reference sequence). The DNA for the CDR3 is TGTGCCTGGAAGGGACAGGGGGTTCAGCCCCAGCATTTT. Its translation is CAWKGQGVQPQHF.

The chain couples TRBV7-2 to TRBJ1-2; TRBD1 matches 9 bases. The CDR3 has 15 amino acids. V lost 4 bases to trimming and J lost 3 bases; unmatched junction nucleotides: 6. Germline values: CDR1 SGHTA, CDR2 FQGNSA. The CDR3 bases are TGTGCCAGCAGCTCCGCCGGGACAGGGCACTATGGCTACACCTTC. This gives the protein CASSSAGTGHYGYTF.

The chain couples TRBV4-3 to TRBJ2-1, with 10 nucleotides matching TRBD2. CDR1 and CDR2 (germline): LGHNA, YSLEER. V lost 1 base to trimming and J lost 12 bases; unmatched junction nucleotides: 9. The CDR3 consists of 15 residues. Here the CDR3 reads CASSQGLAGLWGQFF. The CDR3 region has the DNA TGCGCCAGCAGCCAAGGACTAGCGGGCCTATGGGGGCAGTTCTTC.

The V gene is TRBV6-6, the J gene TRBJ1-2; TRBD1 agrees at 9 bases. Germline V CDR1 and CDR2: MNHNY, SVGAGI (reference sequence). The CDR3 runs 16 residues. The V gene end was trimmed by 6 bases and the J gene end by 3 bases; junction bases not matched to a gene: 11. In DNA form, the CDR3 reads TGTGCCAGCAGGGGCCCGGGACAGGGAATTGACTATGGCTACACCTTC. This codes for CASRGPGQGIDYGYTF.

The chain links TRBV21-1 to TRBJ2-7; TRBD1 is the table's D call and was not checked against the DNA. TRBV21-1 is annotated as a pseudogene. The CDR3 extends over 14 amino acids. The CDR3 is CASSNAGHRYEQYF. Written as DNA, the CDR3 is TGTGCCAGCAGCAACGCAGGTCACCGGTACGAGCAGTACTTC.

CDR3 sequence reads: CASSQTTGTNHNEQFF. The CDR3 DNA reads as TGTGCCAGCAGCCAGACCACCGGGACTAACCATAATGAGCAGTTCTTC. The chain couples TRBV5-4 to TRBJ2-1; 7 bases are shared with TRBD2. The CDR3 has 16 residues. V was pared by 4 bases and J by 7 bases, with 14 bases of the junction left unmatched. Germline V gene sequence: CDR1 SGHNT, CDR2 YYREEE (reference sequence).

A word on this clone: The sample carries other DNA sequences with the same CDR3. Here the CDR3 DNA reads TGCGCCAGCAGCTTGACTAGCGGGAGTTACGAGCAGTACTTC. Its translation: CASSLTSGSYEQYF. The chain uses TRBV5-1 and TRBJ2-7, with 11 nucleotides matching TRBD2. The CDR3 is 14 amino acids. The germline V gene has CDR1 SGHRS and CDR2 YFSETQ. Trimming took 1 base from V and 4 from J; bases not matched to a gene: 1.

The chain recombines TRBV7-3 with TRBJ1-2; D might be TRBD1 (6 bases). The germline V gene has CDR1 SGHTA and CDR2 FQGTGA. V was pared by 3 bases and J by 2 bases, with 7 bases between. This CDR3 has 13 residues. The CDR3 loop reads CASSLDSNYGYTF. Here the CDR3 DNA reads TGTGCCAGCAGCTTGGACAGCAACTATGGCTACACCTTC.

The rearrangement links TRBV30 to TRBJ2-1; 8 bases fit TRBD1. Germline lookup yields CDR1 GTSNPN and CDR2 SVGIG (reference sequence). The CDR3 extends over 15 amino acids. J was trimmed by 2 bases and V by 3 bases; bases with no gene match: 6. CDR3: CAWSVGQAAYNEQFF. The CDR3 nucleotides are TGTGCCTGGAGCGTGGGACAGGCCGCCTACAATGAGCAGTTCTTC.

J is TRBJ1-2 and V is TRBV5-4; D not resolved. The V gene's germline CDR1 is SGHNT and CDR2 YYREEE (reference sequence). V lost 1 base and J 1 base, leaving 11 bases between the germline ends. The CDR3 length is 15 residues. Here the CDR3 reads CASSLKDGSNYGYTF. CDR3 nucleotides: TGTGCCAGCAGCTTGAAGGACGGGAGTAACTATGGCTACACCTTC.

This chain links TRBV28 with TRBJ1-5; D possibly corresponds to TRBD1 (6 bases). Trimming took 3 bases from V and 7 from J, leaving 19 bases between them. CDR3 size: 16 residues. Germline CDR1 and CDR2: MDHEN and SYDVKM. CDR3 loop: CASSFSDRPRTQPQHF. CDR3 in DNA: TGTGCCAGCAGTTTTTCCGACAGGCCACGAACGCAGCCCCAGCATTTT.

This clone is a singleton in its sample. The CDR3 sequence is CASGLAGSETQYF. The CDR3 DNA sequence: TGTGCCAGCGGATTAGCGGGAAGTGAGACCCAGTACTTC. The chain carries TRBV6-5 and TRBJ2-5; 8 bases agree with TRBD2. Trimming cost V 8 bases and J 5 bases; bases outside gene matches: 7. CDR1 MNHEY and CDR2 SVGAGI come from the germline V gene. The CDR3 spans 13 residues.

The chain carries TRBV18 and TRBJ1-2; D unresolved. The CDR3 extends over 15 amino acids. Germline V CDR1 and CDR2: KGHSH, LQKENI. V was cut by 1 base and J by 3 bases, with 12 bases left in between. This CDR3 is CASSPRAGGHYGYTF. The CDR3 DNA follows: TGTGCCAGCTCACCACGAGCGGGTGGGCACTATGGCTACACCTTC.

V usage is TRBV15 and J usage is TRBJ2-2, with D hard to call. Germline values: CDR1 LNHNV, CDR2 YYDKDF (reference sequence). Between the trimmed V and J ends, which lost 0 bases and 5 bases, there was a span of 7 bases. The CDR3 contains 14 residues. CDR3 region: CATSRDYATGELFF. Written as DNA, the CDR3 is TGTGCCACCAGCAGAGATTACGCGACCGGGGAGCTGTTTTTT.

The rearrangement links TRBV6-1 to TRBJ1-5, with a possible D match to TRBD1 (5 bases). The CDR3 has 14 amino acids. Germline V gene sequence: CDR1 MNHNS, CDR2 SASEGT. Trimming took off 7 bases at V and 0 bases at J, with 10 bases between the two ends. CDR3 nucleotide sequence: TGTGCCAGCAACGGGGGAAATAGCAATCAGCCCCAGCATTTT. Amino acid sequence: CASNGGNSNQPQHF.

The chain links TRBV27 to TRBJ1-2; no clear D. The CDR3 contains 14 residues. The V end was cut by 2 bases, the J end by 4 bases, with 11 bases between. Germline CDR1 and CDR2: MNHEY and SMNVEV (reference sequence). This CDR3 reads CASSLAGLGYGYTF. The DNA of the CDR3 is TGTGCCAGCAGTTTAGCGGGGTTAGGCTATGGCTACACCTTC.

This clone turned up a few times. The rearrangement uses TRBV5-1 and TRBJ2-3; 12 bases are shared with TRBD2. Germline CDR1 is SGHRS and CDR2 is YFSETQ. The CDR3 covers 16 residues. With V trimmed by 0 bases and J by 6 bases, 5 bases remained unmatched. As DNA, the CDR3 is TGCGCCAGCAGCTTGGGGTCGGGACTAGCGGGTGATACGCAGTATTTT. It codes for CASSLGSGLAGDTQYF.

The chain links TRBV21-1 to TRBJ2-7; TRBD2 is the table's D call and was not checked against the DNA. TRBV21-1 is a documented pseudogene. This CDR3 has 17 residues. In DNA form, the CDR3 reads TGTGCCAGCAGCAAAGGCTCGACTAGCGGGAGAACCTACGAGCAGTACTTC. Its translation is CASSKGSTSGRTYEQYF.

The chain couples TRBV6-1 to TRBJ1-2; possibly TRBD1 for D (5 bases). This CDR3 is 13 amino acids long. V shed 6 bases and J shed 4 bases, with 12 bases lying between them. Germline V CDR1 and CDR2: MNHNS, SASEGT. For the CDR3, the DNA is TGTGCCAGCAGGACCGGGGGGATCTATGGCTACACCTTC. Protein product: CASRTGGIYGYTF.

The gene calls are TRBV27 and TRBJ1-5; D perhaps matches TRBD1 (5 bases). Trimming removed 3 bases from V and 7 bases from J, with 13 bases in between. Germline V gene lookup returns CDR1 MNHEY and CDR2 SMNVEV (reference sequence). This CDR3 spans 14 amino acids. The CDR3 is CASSFFQGWQPQHF. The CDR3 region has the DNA TGTGCCAGCAGTTTCTTTCAGGGTTGGCAGCCCCAGCATTTT.

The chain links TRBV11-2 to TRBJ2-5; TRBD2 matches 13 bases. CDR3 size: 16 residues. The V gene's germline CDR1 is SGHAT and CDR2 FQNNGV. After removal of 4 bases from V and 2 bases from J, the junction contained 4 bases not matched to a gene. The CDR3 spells CASSSGTSGTQETQYF. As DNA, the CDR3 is TGTGCCAGCAGCTCCGGGACTAGCGGGACACAAGAGACCCAGTACTTC.

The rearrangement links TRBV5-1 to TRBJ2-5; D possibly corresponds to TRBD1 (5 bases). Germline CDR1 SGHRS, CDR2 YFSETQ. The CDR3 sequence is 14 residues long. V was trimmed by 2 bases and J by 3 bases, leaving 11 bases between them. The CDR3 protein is CASSLGDRKETQYF. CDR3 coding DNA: TGCGCCAGCAGCTTAGGAGACAGAAAAGAGACCCAGTACTTC.

CDR3 residues: CASMTVPNTGELFF. CDR3 bases: TGTGCCAGCATGACAGTTCCGAACACCGGGGAGCTGTTTTTT. The chain combines TRBV2 with TRBJ2-2, with D maybe TRBD1 (5 bases). V lost 7 bases and J lost 0, with 9 bases in between. The CDR3 is 14 amino acids. The V gene's germline CDR1 is SNHLY and CDR2 FYNNEI.

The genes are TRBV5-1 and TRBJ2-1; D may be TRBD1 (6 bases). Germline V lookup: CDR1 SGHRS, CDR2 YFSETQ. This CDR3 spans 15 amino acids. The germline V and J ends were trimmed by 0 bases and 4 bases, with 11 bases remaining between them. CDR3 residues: CASSLGRTEYNEQFF. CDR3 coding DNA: TGCGCCAGCAGCTTGGGGCGGACAGAGTACAATGAGCAGTTCTTC.

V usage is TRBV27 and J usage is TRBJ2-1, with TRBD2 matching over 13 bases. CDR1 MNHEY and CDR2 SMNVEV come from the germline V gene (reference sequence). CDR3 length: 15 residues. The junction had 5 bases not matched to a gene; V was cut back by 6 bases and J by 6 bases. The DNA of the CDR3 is TGTGCCAGCAGGCGGGGACTAGCGGGGACCAATGAGCAGTTCTTC. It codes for CASRRGLAGTNEQFF.

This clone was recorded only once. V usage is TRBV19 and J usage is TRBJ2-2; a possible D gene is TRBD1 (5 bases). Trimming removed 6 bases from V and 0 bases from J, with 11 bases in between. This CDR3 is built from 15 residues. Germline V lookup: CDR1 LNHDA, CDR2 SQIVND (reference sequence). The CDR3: CASSRTSANTGELFF. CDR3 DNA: TGTGCCAGTAGCAGGACAAGCGCGAACACCGGGGAGCTGTTTTTT.

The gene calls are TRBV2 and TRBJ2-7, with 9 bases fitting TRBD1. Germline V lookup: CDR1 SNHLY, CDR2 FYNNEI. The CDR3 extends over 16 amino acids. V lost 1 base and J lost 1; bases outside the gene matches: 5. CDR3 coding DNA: TGTGCCAGCAGTGAAGAGGAAGGGACAGGGTCCTACGAGCAGTACTTC. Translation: CASSEEEGTGSYEQYF.